The 27 T cell receptor beta chains given below trace back to one sample, sequenced in a study of blood T cells in healthy people across ages. A second PCR, run for about 7 to 11 cycles, used a sample-barcoded 5' primer plus a J-beta primer mix. TCRdb called the 5' RACE reads again in MiXCR, with one record for every CDR3 protein. This sample has hundreds of thousands of distinct CDR3 sequences, with under 40% found just once. The sample was blood. These receptors were collected from a man between 18 and 35 years old in good health.

This clonotype was seen more than once but under ten times. V gene TRBV29-1 combines with J gene TRBJ1-1; perhaps TRBD1 as D (5 bases). The CDR3 spans 15 residues. CDR1 SQVTM and CDR2 ANQGSEA come from the germline V gene. Trimming took off 1 base at V and 6 bases at J, with 18 bases between the two ends. CDR3 region: CSVEVVDSGVAEAFF. The CDR3 coding sequence is TGCAGCGTTGAAGTTGTAGACAGCGGGGTAGCTGAAGCTTTCTTT.

CDR3 sequence: CASSLNQGSTNEKLFF. The CDR3 DNA reads TGTGCCAGCAGCTTAAATCAGGGTTCAACTAATGAAAAACTGTTTTTT. The chain combines TRBV7-2 with TRBJ1-4; possibly TRBD1 for D (5 bases). CDR1 is SGHTA, CDR2 FQGNSA, per germline. V dropped 2 bases and J dropped 0 bases, with 10 bases sitting between them. The CDR3 contains 16 residues.

In this sample, this clonotype turned up a few times. A read error is possible here, since a much larger clone lies one base away. CDR3 nucleotides: TGTGCCAGCAGCGGCACAGGCCGGGGAGGCTACACCTTC. Its protein product is CASSGTGRGGYTF. The J gene is TRBJ1-2, the V gene TRBV27; a possible D gene is TRBD1 (5 bases). Germline loops: CDR1 MNHEY, CDR2 SMNVEV (reference sequence). CDR3 length: 13 residues. Trimming took 6 bases from V and 8 from J, leaving 16 bases between them.

The rearrangement links TRBV19 to TRBJ1-5, with D possibly TRBD1 on 6 matching bases. The length of the CDR3 is 13 residues. The V gene lost 9 bases and the J gene lost 5 bases, with 14 bases spanning the gap. The germline V gene encodes CDR1 LNHDA and CDR2 SQIVND (reference sequence). The DNA of the CDR3 is TGTGCCAGCCGGGACAATTCGGATCAGCCCCAGCATTTT. Protein sequence: CASRDNSDQPQHF.

This clonotype was seen at least ten times. This rearrangement joins TRBV7-2 to TRBJ2-3; D ambiguous. The V gene lost 5 bases and the J gene lost 2 bases, with 14 bases spanning the gap. The germline CDR1 and CDR2 sequences are SGHTA and FQGNSA. The CDR3 runs to 15 residues. This CDR3 is CASSPPGGYTDTQYF. CDR3 sequence (DNA): TGTGCCAGCAGCCCCCCTGGCGGTTACACAGATACGCAGTATTTT.

This clonotype was recorded a few times. The chain uses TRBV12-3 or TRBV12-4 and TRBJ1-5, with a possible D match to TRBD1 (5 bases). CDR3 size: 14 residues. V lost 6 bases and J 4 bases, leaving 13 bases between the germline ends. The CDR3 coding sequence is TGTGCCAGCAGGCCTGGGACGGTGAATCAGCCCCAGCATTTT. Translation gives CASRPGTVNQPQHF.

A single count supports this clonotype. The V gene is TRBV6-5, the J gene TRBJ2-2, with TRBD2 as a possible D gene (5 bases). The length of the CDR3 is 15 residues. V dropped 2 bases and J dropped 1 base, with 8 bases sitting between them. Germline loops: CDR1 MNHEY, CDR2 SVGAGI. The CDR3 sequence is CASSYRRGNTGELFF. For the CDR3, the DNA is TGTGCCAGCAGTTACCGTCGGGGGAACACCGGGGAGCTGTTTTTT.

V gene TRBV6-5 combines with J gene TRBJ2-7; 14 bases agree with TRBD2. The germline V gene encodes CDR1 MNHEY and CDR2 SVGAGI. The CDR3 length is 16 residues. V lost 5 bases to trimming and J lost 6 bases; unmatched junction nucleotides: 9. This CDR3 is CASSQTSGRAVGEQYF. The CDR3 DNA is TGTGCCAGCAGTCAGACTAGCGGGAGGGCCGTAGGCGAGCAGTACTTC.

The V gene is TRBV5-4, the J gene TRBJ2-7; D is perhaps TRBD2 (7 bases). V was cut by 0 bases and J by 7 bases, with 17 bases left in between. The CDR3 covers 15 residues. CDR1 SGHNT and CDR2 YYREEE come from the germline V gene (reference sequence). The CDR3: CASSLAGGRDNEQYF. In DNA form, the CDR3 reads TGTGCCAGCAGCTTGGCGGGGGGTAGGGACAATGAGCAGTACTTC.

This clonotype was seen only a few times. The chain recombines TRBV12-3 or TRBV12-4 with TRBJ2-1, with 7 bases matching TRBD2. The CDR3 is 11 amino acids. After removal of 6 bases from V and 12 bases from J, the junction contained 5 bases not matched to a gene. The CDR3 bases are TGTGCCAGCAGCCCGGCGGGGGTGCAGTTCTTC. Protein: CASSPAGVQFF.

The table lists this clonotype with a few counts. V and J are TRBV27 and TRBJ2-5; D call uncertain. The ends were cut back, 4 bases at V and 1 base at J, with 19 bases in the middle. Per the germline V gene, CDR1 is MNHEY and CDR2 is SMNVEV (reference sequence). The CDR3 contains 17 residues. CDR3 protein: CASSSLAELQPQETQYF. The CDR3 DNA sequence: TGTGCCAGCAGTTCCTTGGCAGAGCTACAACCCCAAGAGACCCAGTACTTC.

This clonotype has only a few counts. The genes are TRBV5-1 and TRBJ2-2; tentatively, D is TRBD2 (5 bases). V was pared by 0 bases and J by 5 bases, with 11 bases between. The CDR3 extends over 15 amino acids. CDR1 is SGHRS and CDR2 is YFSETQ in the germline V gene. The CDR3 bases are TGCGCCAGCAGCTTGGCCGGAGGTACAACCGGGGAGCTGTTTTTT. It encodes CASSLAGGTTGELFF.

Notes on this clonotype: A much bigger clone sits one base away, suggesting this may be a read error. V gene TRBV5-5 combines with J gene TRBJ2-4; no reliable D call. Per the germline V gene, CDR1 is SGHKS and CDR2 is YYEKEE (reference sequence). This CDR3 contains 14 residues. In DNA form, the CDR3 reads TGTGCCGGCAGCTTTGGTGTAGCCAAAAACATTCAGTACTTC. Translation gives CAGSFGVAKNIQYF.

This sequence joins TRBV6-5 and TRBJ1-6, with D tentatively TRBD1 (5 bases). Trimming removed 5 bases from V and 10 bases from J, with 9 bases in between. This CDR3 is 12 amino acids long. Germline CDR1 and CDR2: MNHEY and SVGAGI. CDR3 bases: TGTGCCAGCAGTACGTGGGGGTCACCCCTCCACTTT. It specifies CASSTWGSPLHF.

This chain uses TRBV28 with TRBJ1-2; no clear D. V was clipped by 10 bases and J by 3 bases, with 9 bases between them. CDR3 length equals 11 residues. CDR1 is MDHEN, CDR2 SYDVKM, per germline. CDR3 protein: CATDSDYGYTF. CDR3 nucleotides: TGTGCCACCGATAGTGACTATGGCTACACCTTC.

The chain uses TRBV12-3 or TRBV12-4 and TRBJ1-2; no firm D call. This CDR3 spans 16 amino acids. V dropped 10 bases and J dropped 0 bases, with 21 bases sitting between them. The CDR3 bases are TGTGCCATCTTAATTTTGGTACAGAGCGCTAACTATGGCTACACCTTC. It translates to CAILILVQSANYGYTF.

As concerns this clonotype: One end of the junction fails to match germline, which may point to a read error. The J gene is TRBJ1-1, the V gene TRBV7-9; D gene uncertain. Germline V gene data show CDR1 as SEHNR and CDR2 as FQNEAQ (reference sequence). The CDR3 is made up of 15 amino acids. The CDR3 here is CASSLSTGMNAEAFF. The CDR3 nucleotides read TGTGCCAGCAGCTTATCAACGGGGATGAACGCTGAAGCTTTCTTT. Full variable domain (rest looked up from reference TRBV7-9 and TRBJ1-1): DTGVSQNPRHKITKRGQNVTFRCDPISEHNRLYWYRQTLGQGPEFLTYFQNEAQLEKSRLLSDRFSAERPKGSFSTLEIQRTEQGDSAMYLCASSLSTGMNAEAFFGQGTRLTVV.

The chain uses TRBV7-2 and TRBJ1-6, with TRBD1 as a possible D gene (5 bases). CDR1 and CDR2 from the germline V gene are SGHTA and FQGNSA. This CDR3 comprises 16 residues. With 4 bases removed from V and 3 bases from J, the gap between germline ends came to 13 bases. CDR3 sequence reads: CASSSQAGGYNSPLHF. CDR3 nucleotide sequence: TGTGCCAGCAGCTCACAGGCGGGCGGCTATAATTCACCCCTCCACTTT.

Points on this clonotype: The germline gene is not matched at one end of the junction; a read error may be the cause. The chain recombines TRBV15 with TRBJ2-1, with TRBD2 identical over 7 bases. Germline values: CDR1 LNHNV, CDR2 YYDKDF (reference sequence). CDR3 length equals 15 residues. Here the CDR3 reads CATSGERGPVARQFF. DNA for the CDR3: TGTGCCACCAGCGGAGAGCGGGGCCCAGTGGCTCGGCAGTTCTTC.

In regard to this clonotype: Given a much more abundant clone one base away, this may be a read error. This rearrangement joins TRBV20-1 to TRBJ1-2, with unresolved D. V lost 6 bases and J 4 bases, leaving 12 bases between the germline ends. CDR3 size: 12 residues. Per germline, CDR1 DFQATT and CDR2 SNEGSKA (reference sequence). The CDR3 sequence: CSALIEGYGYTF. The CDR3, as DNA: TGCAGTGCGCTAATCGAAGGCTATGGCTACACCTTC.

This rearrangement joins TRBV6-5 to TRBJ1-5; perhaps TRBD1 as D (6 bases). Germline-derived CDR1 and CDR2 are MNHEY and SVGAGI. Trimming shortened V by 0 bases and J by 7 bases, and 13 bases separated the two germline ends. The CDR3 runs 15 residues. CDR3 coding DNA: TGTGCCAGCAGTTACTCAGGATTTAGGGGGCAGCCCCAGCATTTT. It specifies CASSYSGFRGQPQHF.

This clonotype was found many times. The rearrangement joins TRBV6-4 to TRBJ2-3; D is ambiguous. V was cut by 0 bases and J by 1 base, with 5 bases left in between. Germline CDR1 reads MRHNA; CDR2 reads SNTAGT. The CDR3 runs 14 residues. The CDR3 DNA reads TGTGCCAGCAGTGACTCGGCTGGCACAGATACGCAGTATTTT. This codes for CASSDSAGTDTQYF.

A few counts support this clonotype. This chain connects TRBV7-9 to TRBJ2-3; 8 bases match TRBD2. V dropped 3 bases and J dropped 4; count of bases not matched to a gene: 9. The germline V gene has CDR1 SEHNR and CDR2 FQNEAQ (reference sequence). The CDR3 length is 16 residues. CDR3 sequence: CASSFSGDQSADTQYF. The CDR3 nucleotides are TGTGCCAGCAGCTTTAGCGGGGACCAATCAGCAGATACGCAGTATTTT.

This clonotype turned up a few times. The chain joins TRBV4-1 to TRBJ1-5, with D hard to call. V shed 0 bases and J shed 3 bases, with 18 bases lying between them. Germline V gene sequence: CDR1 MGHRA, CDR2 YSYEKL. The CDR3 covers 18 residues. This chain's CDR3 is CASSQETFSGPNNQPQHF. The CDR3 region has the DNA TGCGCCAGCAGCCAAGAGACCTTTAGCGGTCCTAACAATCAGCCCCAGCATTTT.

The rearrangement uses TRBV12-3 or TRBV12-4 and TRBJ2-2; 11 bases line up with TRBD2. The CDR3 spans 15 residues. Trimming took 5 bases from V and 6 from J; bases not matched to a gene: 5. CDR3 nucleotide sequence: TGTGCCAGCAGTCCCGGACTAGCGGGCCCCGGGGAGCTGTTTTTT. Translated, it gives CASSPGLAGPGELFF.

The DNA for the CDR3 is TGTGCCAGCAGCTCGGACAGGGTCGACACCATATATTTT. Its translation is CASSSDRVDTIYF. The chain recombines TRBV7-9 with TRBJ1-3, with 8 bases fitting TRBD1. V dropped 4 bases and J dropped 8; count of bases not matched to a gene: 4. This CDR3 is built from 13 residues. Germline V gene sequence: CDR1 SEHNR, CDR2 FQNEAQ (reference sequence).

V usage is TRBV30 and J usage is TRBJ2-7, with 10 nucleotides matching TRBD1. V was clipped by 4 bases and J by 5 bases; unmatched bases: 14. Germline V gives CDR1 GTSNPN, CDR2 SVGIG (reference sequence). This CDR3 comprises 16 residues. The CDR3 loop reads CAWIGGTGVTPDEQYF. As DNA, the CDR3 is TGTGCCTGGATAGGAGGGACAGGGGTAACTCCCGACGAGCAGTACTTC. The full variable domain, in which reference TRBV30 and TRBJ2-7 provide the parts outside the CDR3, is SQTIHQWPATLVQPVGSPLSLECTVEGTSNPNLYWYRQAAGRGLQLLFYSVGIGQISSEVPQNLSASRPQDRQFILSSKKLLLSDSGFYLCAWIGGTGVTPDEQYFGPGTRLTVT.